The sequence of this T cell receptor beta chain was determined in a study of blood T cell repertoires in COVID-19. Study background: PBMCs, B-cell-depleted T cells, or T cells provided the cDNA or gDNA that made up the material.

A single count supports this clone. Here immunoSEQ multiplex PCR was the method, and the copy in TCRdb shows in-frame clones only, minus some. The table records approximately 90,000 clones, about 85% of them present only once. The CDR3 is made up of 15 amino acids. The germline V gene has CDR1 LNHDA and CDR2 SQIVND (reference sequence). V lost 5 bases and J lost 6; bases outside the gene matches: 9. The clonotype comes from an elderly man with active or convalescent COVID-19. The chain is built from TRBV19 and TRBJ1-5; TRBD1 matches 8 bases. The specimen sequenced was peripheral blood. CDR3 amino acids: CASSATGQGVQPQHF. The DNA of the CDR3 is TGTGCCAGTAGTGCCACCGGACAGGGCGTTCAGCCCCAGCATTTT.